Listed below are T cell receptor beta chains from one sample, sequenced in a study of human T cells and chemical hapten exposure. TCRdb reanalysed the RACE reads using MiXCR and keeps one entry per CDR3 protein. The sample contains around 380,000 distinct CDR3 sequences, 4.8% of which appear only once. The sample in question was whole blood, obtained in connection with sensitization to the hapten diphenylcyclopropenone (DPC). The origin of the receptors is a woman between 45 and 60 years old with alopecia areata. Some clones in this sample may be carry-over from other donors' samples. CDR3s include the opening cysteine and the closing phenylalanine or tryptophan. A D gene is named only where the DNA matches it firmly. The listing skips clone size in some rows; elsewhere it reads once, few, many or a size class.

12 | . | few | TRBJ1-2 | TRBV2 | TGTGCCAGCAGTGGGACATTGAGTGGCTACACCTTC | CASSGTLSGYTF
13 | . | many | TRBJ2-7 | TRBV28 | TGTGCCAGCAACCCCTCCCTCAACTACGAGCAGTACTTC | CASNPSLNYEQYF
15 | . | . | TRBJ1-1 | TRBV4-2 | TGTGCCAGCAGCCAAGTATCCGGGACTTACAATGAAGCTTTCTTT | CASSQVSGTYNEAFF
12 | TRBD2 | . | TRBJ2-1 | TRBV20-1 | TGCAGTGCTACAAGGACTAGCACTGAGCAGTTCTTC | CSATRTSTEQFF
17 | . | . | TRBJ1-5 | TRBV12-3/TRBV12-4 | TGTGCCAGCAGTTTACACGGGGGCGGAAGAGGGGATCAGCCCCAGCATTTT | CASSLHGGGRGDQPQHF
16 | . | few | TRBJ1-2 | TRBV5-1 | TGCGCCAGCAGCTCTCCCGAAGGGGCCGGGGTCTATGGCTACACCTTC | CASSSPEGAGVYGYTF
13 | . | few | TRBJ2-5 | TRBV5-1 | TGCGCCAGCAGCCCAGGCGGGGCGGAGACCCAGTACTTC | CASSPGGAETQYF
15 | . | many | TRBJ1-1 | TRBV7-9 | TGTGCCAGCAGCTTAAGCGGTCCAGGGGACACTGAAGCTTTCTTT | CASSLSGPGDTEAFF
17 | TRBD2 | many | TRBJ2-3 | TRBV3-1 | TGTGCCAGCAGTCCTAGCGGAGGGAGGGTTAGCGCAGATACGCAGTATTTT | CASSPSGGRVSADTQYF
15 | . | many | TRBJ2-5 | TRBV7-2 | TGTGCCAGCAGCCCCCTCTTCGCTGCAAAAGAGACCCAGTACTTC | CASSPLFAAKETQYF
15 | . | many | TRBJ2-2 | TRBV27 | TGTGCCAGCAGTTTATCGAGCCCCGGGCGCGGGGAGCTGTTTTTT | CASSLSSPGRGELFF
15 | . | few | TRBJ2-3 | TRBV20-1 | TGCAGTGCTATAGAGTTTACCCGCATCTCCGATACGCAGTATTTT | CSAIEFTRISDTQYF
15 | TRBD1 | many | TRBJ1-2 | TRBV20-1 | TGCAGTGCTAGGGGTTCGACAGGGACTAACTATGGCTACACCTTC | CSARGSTGTNYGYTF
16 | . | . | TRBJ2-1 | TRBV27 | TGTGCCAGCAGTTCTCTCTCCCAGGGACCGCTACTTGAGCAGTTCTTC | CASSSLSQGPLLEQFF
16 | . | . | TRBJ2-7 | TRBV28 | TGTGCCAGCAGCCCGGTACGATTCCCTCCCATCTACGAGCAGTACTTC | CASSPVRFPPIYEQYF
17 | . | few | TRBJ2-6 | TRBV2 | TGTGCCAGCAGTCCTGGGCCTCAAGGGCTTGGGGCCAACGTCCTGACTTTC | CASSPGPQGLGANVLTF
14 | . | . | TRBJ2-1 | TRBV14 | TGTGCCAGCAGCCATTCTGGGTGGGGCAATGAGCAGTTCTTC | CASSHSGWGNEQFF
15 | . | many | TRBJ2-3 | TRBV5-5 | TGTGCCAGCAGCTCATACAGGACCTCCACAGATACGCAGTATTTT | CASSSYRTSTDTQYF
14 | . | few | TRBJ1-2 | TRBV27 | TGTGCCAGCAGTCCTAGTGGCCCCATTGGGGGCTACACCTTC | CASSPSGPIGGYTF
16 | . | many | TRBJ1-1 | TRBV3-1 | TGTGCCAGCAGCCAAGACTCTCCGGACAGAAGGACTGAAGCTTTCTTT | CASSQDSPDRRTEAFF
13 | . | . | TRBJ2-7 | TRBV20-1 | TGCAGTGTTGGGGGCGACGAGGGGTACGAGCAGTACTTC | CSVGGDEGYEQYF
13 | TRBD1 | many | TRBJ1-1 | TRBV2 | TGTGCCAGCAGGGGGACAGGGTACACTGAAGCTTTCTTT | CASRGTGYTEAFF
19 | TRBD2 | many | TRBJ2-3 | TRBV7-2 | TGTGCCAGCAGCTTAGAGCTCGGACTAGCGGTTTATAGCACAGATACGCAGTATTTT | CASSLELGLAVYSTDTQYF
15 | TRBD1 | few | TRBJ2-7 | TRBV6-6 | TGTGCCAGCAGTTCCCTCGGGACAGGGGTTTCCGAGCAGTACTTC | CASSSLGTGVSEQYF
14 | . | . | TRBJ1-3 | TRBV28 | TGTGCCAGCAGTTTCTCGCAGGGCCTAAACACCATATATTTT | CASSFSQGLNTIYF
16 | . | few | TRBJ2-5 | TRBV7-2 | TGTGCCAGCAGCCCGGTCGGTACCGGGACTTCAGAGACCCAGTACTTC | CASSPVGTGTSETQYF
17 | TRBD2 | few | TRBJ2-5 | TRBV6-5 | TGTGCCAGCAGACCCGGGACTAGCGGGAGCGGAGGAGAGACCCAGTACTTC | CASRPGTSGSGGETQYF
14 | . | many | TRBJ1-3 | TRBV3-1 | TGTGCCAGCAGCCAGGCGGGTGTAACCCACACCATATATTTT | CASSQAGVTHTIYF